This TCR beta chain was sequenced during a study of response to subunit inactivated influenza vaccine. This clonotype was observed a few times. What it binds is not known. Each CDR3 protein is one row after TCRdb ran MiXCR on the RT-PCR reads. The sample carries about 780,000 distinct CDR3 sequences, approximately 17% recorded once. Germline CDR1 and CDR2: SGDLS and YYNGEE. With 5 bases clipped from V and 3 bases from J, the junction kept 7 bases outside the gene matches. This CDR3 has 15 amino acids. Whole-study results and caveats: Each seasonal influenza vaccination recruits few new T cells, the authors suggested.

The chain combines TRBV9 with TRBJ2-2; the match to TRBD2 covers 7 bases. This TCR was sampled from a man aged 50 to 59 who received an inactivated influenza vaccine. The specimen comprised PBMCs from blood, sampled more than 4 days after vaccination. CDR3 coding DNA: TGTGCCAGCAGTCGAGCGGGATCGGACACCGGGGAGCTGTTTTTT. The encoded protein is CASSRAGSDTGELFF. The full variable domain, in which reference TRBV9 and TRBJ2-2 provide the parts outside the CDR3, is DSGVTQTPKHLITATGQRVTLRCSPRSGDLSVYWYQQSLDQGLQFLIQYYNGEERAKGNILERFSAQQFPDLHSELNLSSLELGDSALYFCASSRAGSDTGELFFGEGSRLTVL.